These T cell receptor beta chains were read from a single sample in a study of beta chain features in type 1 diabetes. Assay used: immunoSEQ multiplex PCR; TCRdb lists only in-frame clones, some missing. Of 600,000 to 700,000 clones in the sample, around an eighth are singletons; the top ten hold more than 0.1%. The sample taken for sequencing was naive CD4+ T cells from blood. The source of these receptors is a man aged 25-45 years with type 1 diabetes. The CDR3 runs from the conserved cysteine through the conserved F or W. The D gene is left open where the match is weak. Clone size is given for some rows only: seen once, a few or many times, or a class if the clone is expanded.

clone_size: NA; v_call: TRBV7-2; j_call: TRBJ2-3; d_call: TRBD2; cdr3_nt: TGTGCCAGCAGCCCCAACCTTTACGGGGGGGGCACAGATACGCAGTATTTT; cdr3_aa: CASSPNLYGGGTDTQYF
clone_size: few; v_call: TRBV19; j_call: TRBJ2-7; d_call: TRBD2; cdr3_nt: TGTGCCAGTAGTATATCCCTAATTGCGGGGACTACCTACGAGCAGTACTTC; cdr3_aa: CASSISLIAGTTYEQYF
clone_size: NA; v_call: TRBV7-2; j_call: TRBJ1-6; d_call: NA; cdr3_nt: TGTGCCAGCAGCTTAGCGGGCCTACTAAATTCACCCCTCCACTTT; cdr3_aa: CASSLAGLLNSPLHF
clone_size: few; v_call: TRBV2; j_call: TRBJ1-2; d_call: NA; cdr3_nt: TGTGCCAGCAGTGAATCGGGCGGAATCTATGGCTACACCTTC; cdr3_aa: CASSESGGIYGYTF
clone_size: few; v_call: TRBV30; j_call: TRBJ2-7; d_call: TRBD2; cdr3_nt: TGTGCCTGGAGTGGACTAGCGGGGCCCTACGAGCAGTACTTC; cdr3_aa: CAWSGLAGPYEQYF
clone_size: few; v_call: TRBV7-9; j_call: TRBJ2-1; d_call: TRBD2; cdr3_nt: TGTGCCAGCAGCAACCGGACTAGCGGGGGATATGAGCAGTTCTTC; cdr3_aa: CASSNRTSGGYEQFF
clone_size: NA; v_call: TRBV29-1; j_call: TRBJ1-2; d_call: NA; cdr3_nt: TGCAGCGTTGAGCGGCAGCTTAACTATGGCTACACCTTC; cdr3_aa: CSVERQLNYGYTF
clone_size: NA; v_call: TRBV30; j_call: TRBJ1-5; d_call: NA; cdr3_nt: TGTGCCTGGAGCCAAGGGGGTAGCAATCAGCCCCAGCATTTT; cdr3_aa: CAWSQGGSNQPQHF
clone_size: NA; v_call: TRBV29-1; j_call: TRBJ1-1; d_call: NA; cdr3_nt: TGCAGCGTTAGGGTTAGGACGTCGACTGAAGCTTTCTTT; cdr3_aa: CSVRVRTSTEAFF
clone_size: NA; v_call: TRBV9; j_call: TRBJ1-2; d_call: NA; cdr3_nt: TGTGCCAGCAGCGCCCTACGGAACTATGGCTACACCTTC; cdr3_aa: CASSALRNYGYTF
clone_size: NA; v_call: TRBV7-7; j_call: TRBJ1-1; d_call: NA; cdr3_nt: TGTGCTAGCAGCTTAGACAGAAACACTGAAGCTTTCTTT; cdr3_aa: CASSLDRNTEAFF
clone_size: few; v_call: TRBV6-5; j_call: TRBJ1-2; d_call: NA; cdr3_nt: TGTGCCAGCAGTTACTCGGGAAGTAGGGCGGGCTATGGCTACACCTTC; cdr3_aa: CASSYSGSRAGYGYTF
clone_size: NA; v_call: TRBV7-7; j_call: TRBJ2-5; d_call: NA; cdr3_nt: TGTGCCAGCAGCTTAGGGGAACAAGAGACCCAGTACTTC; cdr3_aa: CASSLGEQETQYF
clone_size: NA; v_call: TRBV4-2; j_call: TRBJ2-4; d_call: TRBD2; cdr3_nt: TGTGCCAGCAGCCAAGATGCTAGCGGGGGGTCGAGAGACATTCAGTACTTC; cdr3_aa: CASSQDASGGSRDIQYF
clone_size: few; v_call: TRBV6-5; j_call: TRBJ1-1; d_call: NA; cdr3_nt: TGTGCCAGCAGTTACCAGGTTGTGGGGATGAACACTGAAGCTTTCTTT; cdr3_aa: CASSYQVVGMNTEAFF
clone_size: NA; v_call: TRBV27; j_call: TRBJ2-3; d_call: NA; cdr3_nt: TGTGCCAGCAGTTCGACAGATACGCAGTATTTT; cdr3_aa: CASSSTDTQYF
clone_size: NA; v_call: TRBV7-9; j_call: TRBJ2-3; d_call: NA; cdr3_nt: TGTGCCAGCAGCTTATGGGTCGGAAGCACAGATACGCAGTATTTT; cdr3_aa: CASSLWVGSTDTQYF
clone_size: few; v_call: TRBV29-1; j_call: TRBJ1-1; d_call: NA; cdr3_nt: TGCAGCGTTGGTCCCAGAGCCCGTGGGACTGAAGCTTTCTTT; cdr3_aa: CSVGPRARGTEAFF
clone_size: few; v_call: TRBV7-3; j_call: TRBJ1-3; d_call: NA; cdr3_nt: TGTGCCAGCAGCTCAGGAGTGGGCTCTGGAAACACCATATATTTT; cdr3_aa: CASSSGVGSGNTIYF
clone_size: NA; v_call: TRBV27; j_call: TRBJ2-7; d_call: NA; cdr3_nt: TGTGCCAGCAGTTTAATCGGCAGGGGAACCTCCTACGAGCAGTACTTC; cdr3_aa: CASSLIGRGTSYEQYF
clone_size: few; v_call: TRBV5-1; j_call: TRBJ2-3; d_call: NA; cdr3_nt: TGCGCCAGCAGGTCTCAACCTTCAGATACGCAGTATTTT; cdr3_aa: CASRSQPSDTQYF
clone_size: few; v_call: TRBV7-2; j_call: TRBJ2-3; d_call: NA; cdr3_nt: TGTGCCAGCAGCTTATGGAGCACAGATACGCAGTATTTT; cdr3_aa: CASSLWSTDTQYF
clone_size: few; v_call: TRBV2; j_call: TRBJ1-6; d_call: TRBD1; cdr3_nt: TGTGCCAGCTCTACAGGACAGGGGGCCAGCGGGCTCCACTTT; cdr3_aa: CASSTGQGASGLHF
clone_size: NA; v_call: TRBV10-3; j_call: TRBJ1-2; d_call: NA; cdr3_nt: TGTGCCATCAGTGAGGAAAAGGGCTATGGCTACACCTTC; cdr3_aa: CAISEEKGYGYTF
clone_size: few; v_call: TRBV7-9; j_call: TRBJ2-5; d_call: NA; cdr3_nt: TGTGCCAGCAGCTTGGGCCTCGGGGAGACCCAGTACTTC; cdr3_aa: CASSLGLGETQYF
clone_size: few; v_call: TRBV19; j_call: TRBJ1-5; d_call: TRBD1; cdr3_nt: TGTGCCAGTAGTGGCGGGACAGTCCAAAATCAGCCCCAGCATTTT; cdr3_aa: CASSGGTVQNQPQHF
clone_size: NA; v_call: TRBV6-5; j_call: TRBJ2-7; d_call: TRBD2; cdr3_nt: TGTGCCAGCAGTTACGGGACTAGCGGTTCCTACGAGCAGTACTTC; cdr3_aa: CASSYGTSGSYEQYF
clone_size: NA; v_call: TRBV16; j_call: TRBJ2-2; d_call: NA; cdr3_nt: TGTGCCAGCAGCCCCCTAACATCGGGGACCGGGGAGCTGTTTTTT; cdr3_aa: CASSPLTSGTGELFF
clone_size: NA; v_call: TRBV10-3; j_call: TRBJ2-3; d_call: NA; cdr3_nt: TGTGCCATCATGAGGGGCGATACGCAGTATTTT; cdr3_aa: CAIMRGDTQYF
clone_size: few; v_call: TRBV7-2; j_call: TRBJ2-6; d_call: NA; cdr3_nt: TGTGCCAGCAGCTTAGCGGGGTATGGCGCTGGGGCCAACGTCCTGACTTTC; cdr3_aa: CASSLAGYGAGANVLTF
clone_size: NA; v_call: TRBV4-3; j_call: TRBJ2-3; d_call: TRBD2; cdr3_nt: TGCGCCAGCAGCCAGGTACTAGCGGGGGACCTCGCAGATACGCAGTATTTT; cdr3_aa: CASSQVLAGDLADTQYF
clone_size: few; v_call: TRBV28; j_call: TRBJ2-7; d_call: TRBD1; cdr3_nt: TGTGCCAGCAGCCCCCCAGGAGACAGGGGGAACGAGCAGTACTTC; cdr3_aa: CASSPPGDRGNEQYF
clone_size: few; v_call: TRBV6-5; j_call: TRBJ1-5; d_call: NA; cdr3_nt: TGTGCCAGCAGCGGTGGGACGTTAAATCAGCCCCAGCATTTT; cdr3_aa: CASSGGTLNQPQHF
clone_size: NA; v_call: TRBV29-1; j_call: TRBJ2-7; d_call: NA; cdr3_nt: TGCAGCGTTGCATCCGGGGGTTCACACTCCTACGAGCAGTACTTC; cdr3_aa: CSVASGGSHSYEQYF
clone_size: NA; v_call: TRBV25-1; j_call: TRBJ2-7; d_call: NA; cdr3_nt: TGTGCCAGCAGCGTGGAGAAGGGGGAAACCTACGAGCAGTACTTC; cdr3_aa: CASSVEKGETYEQYF
clone_size: NA; v_call: TRBV7-2; j_call: TRBJ2-7; d_call: TRBD2; cdr3_nt: TGTGCCAGCACCATCCGGACTAGCGGGGGGCCGGAGTACTTC; cdr3_aa: CASTIRTSGGPEYF
clone_size: few; v_call: TRBV4-2; j_call: TRBJ2-1; d_call: TRBD2; cdr3_nt: TGTGCCAGCAGCCAGGCCTCAATAGCGGGGGGAATTTCCCCCTACAATGAGCAGTTCTTC; cdr3_aa: CASSQASIAGGISPYNEQFF
clone_size: NA; v_call: TRBV28; j_call: TRBJ1-5; d_call: NA; cdr3_nt: TGTGCCAGCAGTCAGGGACTGTATAGCAATCAGCCCCAGCATTTT; cdr3_aa: CASSQGLYSNQPQHF
clone_size: NA; v_call: TRBV25-1; j_call: TRBJ2-2; d_call: NA; cdr3_nt: TGTGCCAGCAAGGGCCCAGGCTCCCGAGGGGAGCTGTTTTTT; cdr3_aa: CASKGPGSRGELFF
clone_size: few; v_call: TRBV10-3; j_call: TRBJ2-7; d_call: NA; cdr3_nt: TGTGCCATCAGTGAATCCCAGGGAGCCTACGAGCAGTACTTC; cdr3_aa: CAISESQGAYEQYF
clone_size: NA; v_call: TRBV15; j_call: TRBJ1-6; d_call: NA; cdr3_nt: TGTGCCACCAGCCCGACGAGATCTGACTCACCCCTCCACTTT; cdr3_aa: CATSPTRSDSPLHF